This T cell receptor beta chain was found in a study of T cells in Graves' hyperthyroidism and ophthalmopathy. There are many counts of this clonotype. Template material for amplifying TCR beta CDR3 regions consisted of RNA transcripts. When the TCR CDR3 underwent first-round RT-PCR, the HTBI primer set was used. In TCRdb, the multiplex PCR reads were re-called with MiXCR into one record per CDR3 protein. The data contain 350,000 to 400,000 distinct CDR3 sequences, around 18% of them singletons. Germline V CDR1 and CDR2: LGHDT, YNNKEL (reference sequence). The germline V and J ends were trimmed by 2 bases and 6 bases, with 11 bases remaining between them. The CDR3 is 14 amino acids.

The rearrangement uses TRBV3-1 and TRBJ1-5, with D unclear. The sequence was collected from a man between 18 and 29 years old with Graves' ophthalmopathy. What was sequenced was blood. In DNA form, the CDR3 reads TGTGCCAGCAGCCAACTGGAGGGCGGTCAGCCCCAGCATTTT. Protein sequence: CASSQLEGGQPQHF.